This T cell receptor beta chain was observed in a study of CD8 T cells in Susac syndrome. Study conclusions and caveats: The authors acknowledged that the study's TCR sequencing and HLA analysis involved relatively few individuals.

As regards this clonotype: The antigen remains undetermined.

RNA, at about 0.45 to 1 ug, was reverse transcribed with random hexamers. A multiplex approach, immunoSEQ multiplex PCR, amplified TCR beta CDR3 across 54 Vbeta and 13 Jbeta. One entry per CDR3 protein results from TCRdb running MiXCR on the immunoSEQ multiplex PCR reads. The sample gives 130,000 to 150,000 distinct CDR3 sequences, 94% of which show up once; nearly 0.085% is in the top ten. The TCR comes from a human donor in good health. Sequenced: CD4+ T cells from PBMCs.

In DNA, the CDR3 is TGTGCCAGCAGCCACCGGGAGGGTGAGCAGTTCTTC. Residues: CASSHREGEQFF. V and J are TRBV3-1 and TRBJ2-1, with 8 positions matching TRBD2. J gave up 9 bases and V 3 bases, and 1 base lay outside the gene matches. Germline assignment: CDR1 LGHDT and CDR2 YNNKEL (reference sequence). There are 12 residues in the CDR3.